This T cell receptor (beta chain) derives from a study of CD8+ T cells in alopecia areata. Once RNA had been extracted, it was reverse transcribed into cDNA to act as the sequencing template. The data were produced by immunoSEQ multiplex PCR, yet TCRdb's version contains in-frame clones alone and is incomplete. The table shows more than 150,000 clones, with about 51% occurring only once. This TCR derives from a human donor with alopecia areata. The sample consisted of CD8+ T cells sorted from blood, taken at week 0.

CDR3: CASSPTPWSGANVLTF. Written as DNA, the CDR3 is TGTGCCAGCAGCCCGACCCCTTGGTCTGGGGCCAACGTCCTGACTTTC. The V call is TRBV7-9, the J call TRBJ2-6; D remains ambiguous. From germline, CDR1 is SEHNR and CDR2 FQNEAQ (reference sequence). The CDR3 has 16 residues. V was cut by 5 bases and J by 1 base, with 12 bases left in between.